The T cell receptor beta chain under discussion was sequenced for a study of blood T cell repertoires in COVID-19. About the research overall: The study drew acute and convalescent COVID-19 samples from the United States, Italy and Spain. Sources were T cells, B-cell-depleted T cells, or PBMCs; the material itself was cDNA or gDNA.

V dropped 4 bases and J dropped 5; count of bases not matched to a gene: 13. Germline V gene lookup returns CDR1 MNHNS and CDR2 SASEGT. There are 16 residues in the CDR3. Methods used by the authors: By means of reference gene primer amplification, nucleated cell counts were estimated. Assay used: immunoSEQ multiplex PCR; TCRdb lists only in-frame clones, some missing. Clone size and V and J calls were adopted from that table, with D and trimming inferred from the DNA. The repertoire holds some 140,000 clones, with over 60% as singletons. Sequenced material: peripheral blood. The chain links TRBV6-1 to TRBJ1-2, with 7 bases identical to TRBD1. The receptor comes from a man at least 80 years old with acute or convalescent COVID-19. CDR3 bases: TGTGCCAGCAGTGCCCAACCCGGGACAGCGAGATATGGCTACACCTTC. Residues: CASSAQPGTARYGYTF.